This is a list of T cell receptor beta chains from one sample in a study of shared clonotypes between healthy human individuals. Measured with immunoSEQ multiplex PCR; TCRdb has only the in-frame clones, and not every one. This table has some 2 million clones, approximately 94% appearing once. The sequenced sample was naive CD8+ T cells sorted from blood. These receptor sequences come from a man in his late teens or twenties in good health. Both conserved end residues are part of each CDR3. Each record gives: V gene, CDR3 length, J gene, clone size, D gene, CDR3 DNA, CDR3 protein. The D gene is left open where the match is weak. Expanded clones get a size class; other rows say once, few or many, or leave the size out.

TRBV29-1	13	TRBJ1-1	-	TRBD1	TGCAGCGTTGCCGGCGACAGGGGTGCTGAAGCTTTCTTT	CSVAGDRGAEAFF
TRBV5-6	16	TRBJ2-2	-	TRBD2	TGTGCCAGCAGCCCGCTGTTAGCGGGAGAACCCGGGGAGCTGTTTTTT	CASSPLLAGEPGELFF
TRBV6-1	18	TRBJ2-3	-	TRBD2	TGTGCCAGCAGTGAACCTACTGGACTAGCGGTCATAGGAGATACGCAGTATTTT	CASSEPTGLAVIGDTQYF
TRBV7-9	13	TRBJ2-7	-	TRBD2	TGTGCCAGCAGCTTAGACGGGCTAGCGGTACCGTACTTC	CASSLDGLAVPYF
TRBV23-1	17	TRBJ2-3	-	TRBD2	TGCGCCAGCAGCCTAGGCGGACTAGCGGGAGTGGAAGATACGCAGTATTTT	CASSLGGLAGVEDTQYF
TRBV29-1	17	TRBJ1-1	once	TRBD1	TGCAGCGTTCCATCAGGGGGCCAACTCACCCCAAACCCTGAAGCTTTCTTT	CSVPSGGQLTPNPEAFF
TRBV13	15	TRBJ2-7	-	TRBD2	TGTGCCAGCAGCCCCAGGGGTAGCGGGGGCTACGAGCAGTACTTC	CASSPRGSGGYEQYF
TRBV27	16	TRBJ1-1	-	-	TGTGCCAGCAGTTTATCAGAACAGGTTGCGAACACTGAAGCTTTCTTT	CASSLSEQVANTEAFF
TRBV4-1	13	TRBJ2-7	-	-	TGCGCCAGCAGCCACGGGGGTATCTACGAGCAGTACTTC	CASSHGGIYEQYF
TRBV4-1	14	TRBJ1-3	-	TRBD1	TGCGCCAGCAGCTCCGGGACAGCCGGAAACACCATATATTTT	CASSSGTAGNTIYF
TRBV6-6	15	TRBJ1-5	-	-	TGTGCCAGCAGTTACACGACAGTCATCGATCAGCCCCAGCATTTT	CASSYTTVIDQPQHF
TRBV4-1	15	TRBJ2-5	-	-	TGCGCCAGCAGCCAAGGGTGGCTAGCCGAAGAGACCCAGTACTTC	CASSQGWLAEETQYF
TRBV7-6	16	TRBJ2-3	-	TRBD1	TGTGCCAGCAGCTTCAGGACAGGGGCGAGCACAGATACGCAGTATTTT	CASSFRTGASTDTQYF
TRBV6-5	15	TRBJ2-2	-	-	TGTGCCAGCAGTTACTCGACAGGAGCCACCGGGGAGCTGTTTTTT	CASSYSTGATGELFF
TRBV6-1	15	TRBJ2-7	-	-	TGTGCCAGCAGTGAAGCGCCAATGGGAGTGGACGAGCAGTACTTC	CASSEAPMGVDEQYF
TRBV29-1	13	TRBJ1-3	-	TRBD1	TGCAGCGCTATACAGGGGGCTGGAAACACCATATATTTT	CSAIQGAGNTIYF
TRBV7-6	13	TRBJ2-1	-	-	TGTGCCAGCAGCCCGACCGTGGGGATTGAGCAGTTCTTC	CASSPTVGIEQFF
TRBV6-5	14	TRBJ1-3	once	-	TGTGCCAGCTCCCCCCGGGTCGCTGGAAACACCATATATTTT	CASSPRVAGNTIYF
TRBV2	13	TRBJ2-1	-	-	TGTGCCAGCAGTGAAGCGAGGCTAAATGAGCAGTTCTTC	CASSEARLNEQFF
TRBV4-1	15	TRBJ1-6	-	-	TGCGCCAGCAGCCAAGGTGGGACACTAAATTCACCCCTCCACTTT	CASSQGGTLNSPLHF
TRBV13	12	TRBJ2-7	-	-	TGTGCCAGCAGCCGGCAGGCAGGCGAGCAGTACTTC	CASSRQAGEQYF
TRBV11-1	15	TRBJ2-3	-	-	TGTGCCAGCAGCTGGACAGAGGGGGTCACAGATACGCAGTATTTT	CASSWTEGVTDTQYF
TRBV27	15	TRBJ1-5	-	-	TGTGCCAGCAGTTTATTTGGAGGGTTCAATCAGCCCCAGCATTTT	CASSLFGGFNQPQHF
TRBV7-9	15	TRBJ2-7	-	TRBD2	TGTGCCAGCAGCTTAGCGACTAGCGGGGACTACGAGCAGTACTTC	CASSLATSGDYEQYF
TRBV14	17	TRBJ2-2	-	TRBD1	TGTGCCAGCAGCCAAGTGTCAGGGGGCGAAAACACCGGGGAGCTGTTTTTT	CASSQVSGGENTGELFF
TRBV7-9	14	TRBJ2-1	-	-	TGTGCCAGCAGCTTAGCCCCCTCCTACAATGAGCAGTTCTTC	CASSLAPSYNEQFF
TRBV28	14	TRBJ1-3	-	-	TGTGCCAGCAGTTTCTCGAGCTCTGGAAACACCATATATTTT	CASSFSSSGNTIYF
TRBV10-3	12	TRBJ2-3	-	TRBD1	TGTGCCATCAGTGGCGAGGGGGCGGGGCAGTATTTT	CAISGEGAGQYF
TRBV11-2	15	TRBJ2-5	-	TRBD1	TGTGCCAGCAGCTTAAATTGGGACAGGGGAGAGACCCAGTACTTC	CASSLNWDRGETQYF
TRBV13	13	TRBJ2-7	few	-	TGTGCCAGCAGCTTAGGGCGCTCCTACGAGCAGTACTTC	CASSLGRSYEQYF
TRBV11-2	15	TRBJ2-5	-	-	TGTGCCAGCAGCCCCCTCGGACTCTACTGGGAGACCCAGTACTTC	CASSPLGLYWETQYF
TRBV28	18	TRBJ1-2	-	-	TGTGCCAGCAGGCCCTATCTCCCCTCCGCACAGGGACCACAGGGCTACACCTTC	CASRPYLPSAQGPQGYTF
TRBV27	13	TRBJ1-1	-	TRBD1	TGTGCCAGCAGAACAGGGGGCGCCGCTGAAGCTTTCTTT	CASRTGGAAEAFF
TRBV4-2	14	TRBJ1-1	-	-	TGTGCCAGCAGCCAAGTGGGGAGGAGCACTGAAGCTTTCTTT	CASSQVGRSTEAFF
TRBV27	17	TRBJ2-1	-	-	TGTGCCAGCAGTTTAGACAGGGGTGTCGGTGCGGGGGATGAGCAGTTCTTC	CASSLDRGVGAGDEQFF
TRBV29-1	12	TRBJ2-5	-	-	TGCAGCGTTGAAAAAGGTGGGGAGACCCAGTACTTC	CSVEKGGETQYF
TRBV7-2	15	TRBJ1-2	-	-	TGTGCCAGCAGCCTCCTTCTCGGGACGGACTATGGCTACACCTTC	CASSLLLGTDYGYTF
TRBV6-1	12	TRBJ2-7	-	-	TGTGCCAGTAGCCTCGGAGTCAACGAGCAGTACTTC	CASSLGVNEQYF
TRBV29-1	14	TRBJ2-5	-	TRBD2	TGCAGCGTTGATGAGACTAGCGGGACGGAGACCCAGTACTTC	CSVDETSGTETQYF
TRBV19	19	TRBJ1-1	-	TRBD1	TGTGCCAGTAGTAAAATTACCGGGACAGGGGTGTTGGGTAACACTGAAGCTTTCTTT	CASSKITGTGVLGNTEAFF
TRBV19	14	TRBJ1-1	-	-	TGTGCCAGTACGGGGGAAAGCTACTACACTGAAGCTTTCTTT	CASTGESYYTEAFF
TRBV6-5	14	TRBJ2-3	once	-	TGTGCCAGCAGTACCCTCTACGGCACAGATACGCAGTATTTT	CASSTLYGTDTQYF
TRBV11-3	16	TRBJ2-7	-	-	TGTGCCAGCAGCTTAGAGATGGGTGGGACTTCCTACGAGCAGTACTTC	CASSLEMGGTSYEQYF
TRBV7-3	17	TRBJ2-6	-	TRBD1	TGTGCCAGCAGCAGACAGGGGGCCGAGGCTGGGGCCAACGTCCTGACTTTC	CASSRQGAEAGANVLTF
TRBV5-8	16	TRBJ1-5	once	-	TGTGCCAGCAGCTTGGGTACCCAGGGTGAGAATCAGCCCCAGCATTTT	CASSLGTQGENQPQHF
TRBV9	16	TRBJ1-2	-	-	TGTGCCAGCAGCCTCATCGAGGGGCAGGTTCTCTATGGCTACACCTTC	CASSLIEGQVLYGYTF
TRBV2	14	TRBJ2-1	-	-	TGTGCCAGCAGTGATTCGGGGGAAGAGGATGAGCAGTTCTTC	CASSDSGEEDEQFF
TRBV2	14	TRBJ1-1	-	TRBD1	TGTGCCAGCAGGATGGGACAGGGGAACACTGAAGCTTTCTTT	CASRMGQGNTEAFF
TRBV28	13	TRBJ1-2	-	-	TGTGCCAGCAGTTTGGACAGCTACTATGGCTACACCTTC	CASSLDSYYGYTF
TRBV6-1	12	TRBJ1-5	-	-	TGTGCCAGCAGTGAGGGGAATCAGCCCCAGCATTTT	CASSEGNQPQHF
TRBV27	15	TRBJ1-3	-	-	TGTGCCAGCAGTTTATCAGCAGGGACTGGAAACACCATATATTTT	CASSLSAGTGNTIYF
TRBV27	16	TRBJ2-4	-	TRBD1	TGTGCCAGCAGTGTGGGGACAGAATTAGCCAAAAACATTCAGTACTTC	CASSVGTELAKNIQYF
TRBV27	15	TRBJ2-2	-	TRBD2	TGTGCCAGCAGTTTAGGGAGGGGAAACACCGGGGAGCTGTTTTTT	CASSLGRGNTGELFF
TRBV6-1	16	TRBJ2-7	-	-	TGTGCCAGCAGTGAAGGGGGCCTCATGGGGGTCTACGAGCAGTACTTC	CASSEGGLMGVYEQYF
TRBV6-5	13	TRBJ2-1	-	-	TGTGCCAGCAGGACACCTTCAGGGAATGAGCAGTTCTTC	CASRTPSGNEQFF